Described below is a single TCR beta chain sequence and its context. The germline gives CDR1 SGHKS, CDR2 YYEKEE (reference sequence). V dropped 1 base and J dropped 0 bases, with 8 bases sitting between them. CDR3 size: 15 residues. Patients in Seattle were enrolled during active infection, then followed longitudinally. The record originates from a study of blood T cell repertoires in COVID-19. Overall study context: Acute-phase and convalescent COVID-19 samples originated in the United States, Italy and Spain. In each case, the material was cDNA or gDNA derived from T cells, B-cell-depleted T cells, or PBMCs.

The repertoire was sequenced with immunoSEQ multiplex PCR; TCRdb's copy has only in-frame clones and lacks some. The sample consists of 100,000 to 150,000 clones, 81% of them appearing once. The chain uses TRBV5-5 and TRBJ2-1; D is unresolved. The receptor was isolated from a young man with COVID-19, enrolled during active disease. The sequenced sample was peripheral blood. CDR3 sequence reads: CASSLQMSSYNEQFF. The DNA for the CDR3 is TGTGCCAGCAGCTTGCAAATGAGCTCCTACAATGAGCAGTTCTTC.